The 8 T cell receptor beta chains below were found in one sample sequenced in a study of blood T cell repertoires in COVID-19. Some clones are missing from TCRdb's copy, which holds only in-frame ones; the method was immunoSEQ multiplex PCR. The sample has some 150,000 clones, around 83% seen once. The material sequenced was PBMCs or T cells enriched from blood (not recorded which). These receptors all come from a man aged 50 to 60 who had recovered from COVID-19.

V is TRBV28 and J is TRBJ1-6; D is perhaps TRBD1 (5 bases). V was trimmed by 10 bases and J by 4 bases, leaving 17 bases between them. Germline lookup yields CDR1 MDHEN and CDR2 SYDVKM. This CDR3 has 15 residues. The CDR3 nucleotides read TGTGCCACCCTAATACGACAGATTTATAATTCACCCCTCCACTTT. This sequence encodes CATLIRQIYNSPLHF.

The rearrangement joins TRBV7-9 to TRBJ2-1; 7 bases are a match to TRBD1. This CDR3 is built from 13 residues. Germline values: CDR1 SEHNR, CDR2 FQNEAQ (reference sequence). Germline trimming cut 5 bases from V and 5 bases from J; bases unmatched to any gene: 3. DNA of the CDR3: TGTGCCAGCAGCCGGGGACAGCACAATGAGCAGTTCTTC. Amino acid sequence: CASSRGQHNEQFF.

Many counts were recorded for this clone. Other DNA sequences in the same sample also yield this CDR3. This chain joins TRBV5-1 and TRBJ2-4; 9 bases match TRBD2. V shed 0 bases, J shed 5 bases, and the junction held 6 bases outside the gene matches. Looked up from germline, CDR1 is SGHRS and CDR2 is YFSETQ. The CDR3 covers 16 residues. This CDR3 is CASSLVSSGAQNIQYF. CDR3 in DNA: TGCGCCAGCAGCTTGGTATCTAGCGGGGCTCAAAACATTCAGTACTTC.

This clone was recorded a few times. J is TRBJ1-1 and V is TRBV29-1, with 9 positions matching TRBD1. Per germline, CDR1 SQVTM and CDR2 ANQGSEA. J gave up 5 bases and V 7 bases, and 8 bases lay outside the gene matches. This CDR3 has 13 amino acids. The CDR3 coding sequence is TGCAGCGCCAGTGGGACAGGGAGGACTGAAGCTTTCTTT. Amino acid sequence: CSASGTGRTEAFF.

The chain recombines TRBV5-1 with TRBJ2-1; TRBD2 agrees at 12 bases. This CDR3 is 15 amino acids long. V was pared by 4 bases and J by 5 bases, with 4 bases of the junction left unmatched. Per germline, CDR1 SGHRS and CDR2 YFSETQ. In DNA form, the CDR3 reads TGCGCCAGCAGCCCGCGACTAGCGGGGGACAATGAGCAGTTCTTC. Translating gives CASSPRLAGDNEQFF.

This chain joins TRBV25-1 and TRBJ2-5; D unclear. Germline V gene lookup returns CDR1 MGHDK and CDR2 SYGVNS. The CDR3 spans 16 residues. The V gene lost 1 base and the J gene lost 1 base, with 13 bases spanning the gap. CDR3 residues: CASSEFRASVQETQYF. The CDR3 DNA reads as TGTGCCAGCAGTGAATTCAGAGCCAGCGTCCAAGAGACCCAGTACTTC.

The DNA for the CDR3 is TGTGCCAGCAGTCTCTCAGTACAGGGGATGACCGAGCAGTACTTC. This gives the protein CASSLSVQGMTEQYF. The V and J genes are TRBV28 and TRBJ2-7; the match to TRBD1 covers 7 bases. The CDR3 totals 15 residues. Germline V gene data show CDR1 as MDHEN and CDR2 as SYDVKM. J was trimmed by 6 bases and V by 5 bases; bases with no gene match: 13.

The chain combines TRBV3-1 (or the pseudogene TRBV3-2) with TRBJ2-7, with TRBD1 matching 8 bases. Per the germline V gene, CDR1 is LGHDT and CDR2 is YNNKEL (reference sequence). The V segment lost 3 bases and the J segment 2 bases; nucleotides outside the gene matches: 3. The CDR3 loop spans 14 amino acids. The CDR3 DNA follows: TGTGCCAGCAGCCACGACAGGGGTCCCTACGAGCAGTACTTC. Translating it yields CASSHDRGPYEQYF.